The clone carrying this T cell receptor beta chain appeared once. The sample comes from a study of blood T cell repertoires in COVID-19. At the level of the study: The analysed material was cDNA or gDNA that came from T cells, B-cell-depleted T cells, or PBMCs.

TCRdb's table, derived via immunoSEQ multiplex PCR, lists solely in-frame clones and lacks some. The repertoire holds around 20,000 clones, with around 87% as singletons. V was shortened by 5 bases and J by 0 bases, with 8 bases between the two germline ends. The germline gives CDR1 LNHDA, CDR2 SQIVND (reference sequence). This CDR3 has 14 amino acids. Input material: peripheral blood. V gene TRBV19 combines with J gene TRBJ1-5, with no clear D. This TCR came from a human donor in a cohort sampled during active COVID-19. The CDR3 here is CASSYSNSNQPQHF. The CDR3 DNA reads TGTGCCAGTAGTTATAGCAATAGCAATCAGCCCCAGCATTTT.